These 22 T cell receptor beta chains came from one sample sequenced in a study of blood T cell repertoires in COVID-19. Here immunoSEQ multiplex PCR was the method, and the copy in TCRdb shows in-frame clones only, minus some. The repertoire includes about 200,000 clones, 88% of them detected once, and 1.5% to 2% sits in the top ten. Sequenced: peripheral blood. The source is a man aged 18 to 29 with active or convalescent COVID-19.

This chain connects TRBV30 to TRBJ1-6; a weak D match, TRBD1 (5 bases). The CDR3 totals 13 residues. The germline V gene encodes CDR1 GTSNPN and CDR2 SVGIG (reference sequence). Trimming left V 4 bases short and J 6 bases short, with 10 bases between. CDR3 protein: CAWNMGGNSPLHF. CDR3 DNA: TGTGCCTGGAATATGGGGGGTAATTCACCCCTCCACTTT.

The chain combines TRBV12-3 or TRBV12-4 with TRBJ2-1, with D uncertain. The CDR3 consists of 13 residues. Trimming shortened V by 8 bases and J by 6 bases, and 14 bases separated the two germline ends. CDR3 DNA: TGTGCCAGCTCGTACCCCGCGAGCAATGAGCAGTTCTTC. It codes for CASSYPASNEQFF.

This clone has ten or more counts. V gene TRBV6-1 combines with J gene TRBJ2-3; tentatively, D is TRBD2 (5 bases). V lost 0 bases, J lost 4 bases, and 8 bases lay in between. The CDR3 sequence is 14 residues long. Germline V gene data show CDR1 as MNHNS and CDR2 as SASEGT. CDR3 DNA sequence: TGTGCCAGCAGTGAAGCGAGCGGACCAGATACGCAGTATTTT. It codes for CASSEASGPDTQYF.

This clone was counted only a few times. V usage is TRBV19 and J usage is TRBJ2-6; D perhaps matches TRBD2 (6 bases). The CDR3 spans 16 residues. The V end was cut by 7 bases, the J end by 4 bases, with 17 bases between. Germline V CDR1 and CDR2: LNHDA, SQIVND (reference sequence). The CDR3 region is CASTPRAGLGANVLTF. CDR3 sequence (DNA): TGTGCCAGTACCCCGAGGGCGGGGCTGGGGGCCAACGTCCTGACTTTC. Full variable domain (rest looked up from reference TRBV19 and TRBJ2-6): DGGITQSPKYLFRKEGQNVTLSCEQNLNHDAMYWYRQDPGQGLRLIYYSQIVNDFQKGDIAEGYSVSREKKESFPLTVTSAQKNPTAFYLCASTPRAGLGANVLTFGAGSRLTVL.

V usage is TRBV15 and J usage is TRBJ2-1; D is possibly TRBD2 (5 bases). CDR3 size: 15 residues. Trimming stripped 0 bases from V and 3 bases from J, with 9 bases between. CDR1 and CDR2 from the germline V gene are LNHNV and YYDKDF (reference sequence). CDR3 loop: CATSRDLRVYNEQFF. CDR3 nucleotides: TGTGCCACCAGCAGAGATCTGCGGGTCTACAATGAGCAGTTCTTC.

The J gene is TRBJ2-2, the V gene TRBV9; 16 bases agree with TRBD2. Germline lookup yields CDR1 SGDLS and CDR2 YYNGEE. After removal of 4 bases from V and 7 bases from J, the junction contained 10 bases not matched to a gene. CDR3 length equals 18 residues. The CDR3 DNA reads TGTGCCAGCAGCTTGGGGGGACTAGCGGGAGGGCCTGGCGGGGAGCTGTTTTTT. Residues: CASSLGGLAGGPGGELFF.

The gene calls are TRBV30 and TRBJ2-1; 8 nucleotides align to TRBD2. The CDR3 length is 18 residues. The junction had 12 bases not matched to a gene; V was cut back by 2 bases and J by 0 bases. CDR1 is GTSNPN, CDR2 SVGIG, per germline (reference sequence). Here the CDR3 reads CAWSMGTSRTSSYNEQFF. In DNA form, the CDR3 reads TGTGCCTGGAGTATGGGGACTAGTAGAACAAGCTCCTACAATGAGCAGTTCTTC.

This clone was observed once. The DNA of the CDR3 is TGTGCCAGCAGCTTAGTAGCCGGGGGGGCGACAGATACGCAGTATTTT. Translating it yields CASSLVAGGATDTQYF. The rearrangement links TRBV7-9 to TRBJ2-3; 8 bases map to TRBD2. In germline, CDR1 is SEHNR, CDR2 FQNEAQ (reference sequence). The CDR3 loop spans 16 amino acids. Trimming took 1 base from V and 3 from J; bases not matched to a gene: 6.

The count of this clone is one. V gene TRBV28 combines with J gene TRBJ2-7; D gene uncertain. Germline CDR1 and CDR2: MDHEN and SYDVKM. The V and J ends lost 6 bases and 4 bases respectively, with 10 bases between them. The length of the CDR3 is 12 residues. In DNA, the CDR3 is TGTGCCAGCAGCCCCGCCGGGTACGAGCAGTACTTC. It encodes CASSPAGYEQYF.

V and J are TRBV3-1 (or the pseudogene TRBV3-2) and TRBJ2-2, with a weak D call TRBD1 (6 bases). The length of the CDR3 is 15 residues. Per germline, CDR1 LGHDT and CDR2 YNNKEL (reference sequence). V was pared by 2 bases and J by 4 bases, with 11 bases between. CDR3 coding DNA: TGTGCCAGCAGCCAAAATACAGGGATCACCGGGGAGCTGTTTTTT. Its translation is CASSQNTGITGELFF.

The V gene is TRBV4-1, the J gene TRBJ2-1, with 16 positions matching TRBD2. Per the germline V gene, CDR1 is MGHRA and CDR2 is YSYEKL. The V segment lost 5 bases and the J segment 8 bases; nucleotides outside the gene matches: 6. The CDR3 totals 16 residues. The CDR3 coding sequence is TGCGCCAGCAGCAGACGGGGACTAGCGGGGGGGGATGAGCAGTTCTTC. Protein: CASSRRGLAGGDEQFF.

This rearrangement joins TRBV5-1 to TRBJ2-5; D is possibly TRBD2 (7 bases). Trimming shortened V by 4 bases and J by 3 bases, and 13 bases separated the two germline ends. Per germline, CDR1 SGHRS and CDR2 YFSETQ. This CDR3 has 14 residues. CDR3 region: CASSQRGGEETQYF. CDR3 DNA: TGCGCCAGCAGCCAGAGAGGGGGGGAAGAGACCCAGTACTTC.

This clone was detected once. The CDR3 loop reads CASGGADNEQFF. CDR3 in DNA: TGTGCCAGCGGGGGGGCGGACAATGAGCAGTTCTTC. This chain joins TRBV9 and TRBJ2-1; tentative D call: TRBD2 (7 bases). This CDR3 region has 12 residues. The V end was cut by 7 bases, the J end by 5 bases, with 10 bases between. Germline V gene lookup returns CDR1 SGDLS and CDR2 YYNGEE.

The V gene is TRBV5-5, the J gene TRBJ1-1, with 10 bases that match TRBD1. J was trimmed by 3 bases and V by 0 bases; bases with no gene match: 2. Germline assignment: CDR1 SGHKS and CDR2 YYEKEE (reference sequence). The CDR3 has 15 amino acids. This CDR3 is CASSLGDRGYTEAFF. The CDR3, as DNA: TGTGCCAGCAGCTTGGGGGACAGGGGATACACTGAAGCTTTCTTT.

V and J are TRBV18 and TRBJ1-1; 7 positions agree with TRBD1. The CDR3 covers 15 residues. With 3 bases clipped from V and 2 bases from J, the junction kept 6 bases outside the gene matches. Germline lookup yields CDR1 KGHSH and CDR2 LQKENI. The CDR3 loop is CASSPGTVLNTEAFF. The CDR3 DNA reads as TGTGCCAGCTCACCCGGGACAGTCCTTAACACTGAAGCTTTCTTT.

The V gene is TRBV19, the J gene TRBJ1-2; a weak D match, TRBD1 (6 bases). The V gene lost 5 bases and the J gene lost 1 base, with 11 bases spanning the gap. Germline assignment: CDR1 LNHDA and CDR2 SQIVND (reference sequence). The length of the CDR3 is 14 residues. The CDR3, as DNA: TGTGCCAGTAGTCATGGACAGTTTAACTATGGCTACACCTTC. Its translation: CASSHGQFNYGYTF.

The CDR3 DNA reads as TGTGCCAGCAGCTTAGTACCAGCGGGAGTAGTCACCGGGGAGCTGTTTTTT. As protein: CASSLVPAGVVTGELFF. V usage is TRBV7-8 and J usage is TRBJ2-2; 8 bases are shared with TRBD2. J was trimmed by 4 bases and V by 1 base; bases with no gene match: 8. Germline CDR1 reads SGHVS; CDR2 reads FQNEAQ. CDR3 length: 17 residues.

This rearrangement joins TRBV2 to TRBJ1-2; 9 nucleotides agree with TRBD1. CDR3 size: 16 residues. Germline CDR1 reads SNHLY; CDR2 reads FYNNEI. Unmatched junction bases numbered 11, after V lost 4 bases and J lost 5 bases. This CDR3 is CASSATLGQGIYGYTF. CDR3 nucleotide sequence: TGTGCCAGCAGTGCCACCTTAGGACAGGGGATATATGGCTACACCTTC.

V is TRBV5-6 and J is TRBJ2-1, with D possibly being TRBD1 (5 bases). Germline values: CDR1 SGHDT, CDR2 YYEEEE. This CDR3 has 17 residues. Trimming left V 2 bases short and J 1 base short, with 16 bases between. CDR3 nucleotide sequence: TGTGCCAGCAGCTTCAAGGGGCAGGTTCCTTCCTACAATGAGCAGTTCTTC. It yields the protein CASSFKGQVPSYNEQFF.

The genes are TRBV5-1 and TRBJ2-2, with D tentatively TRBD2 (6 bases). Trimming stripped 7 bases from V and 2 bases from J, with 15 bases between. Germline CDR1 reads SGHRS; CDR2 reads YFSETQ. The CDR3 runs to 15 residues. The CDR3 sequence: CASGRGSGNTGELFF. The CDR3 DNA is TGCGCCAGCGGAAGAGGTAGCGGTAACACCGGGGAGCTGTTTTTT.

The genes are TRBV7-2 and TRBJ2-1; no clear D gene. V lost 3 bases, J lost 4 bases, and 4 bases lay in between. The CDR3 has 12 residues. Germline loops: CDR1 SGHTA, CDR2 FQGNSA. For the CDR3, the DNA is TGTGCCAGCAGCTTTTCATACAATGAGCAGTTCTTC. This sequence encodes CASSFSYNEQFF. Drawing the rest from reference TRBV7-2 and TRBJ2-1, the complete variable domain is GAGVSQSPSNKVTEKGKDVELRCDPISGHTALYWYRQSLGQGLEFLIYFQGNSAPDKSGLPSDRFSAERTGGSVSTLTIQRTQQEDSAVYLCASSFSYNEQFFGPGTRLTVL.

This clone was observed a single time. The chain links TRBV5-6 to TRBJ2-1; 9 nucleotides align to TRBD1. This CDR3 comprises 16 residues. The germline V gene encodes CDR1 SGHDT and CDR2 YYEEEE. V shed 4 bases and J 4 bases; nucleotides not matched to a gene: 9. CDR3 loop: CASSDITGGVYNEQFF. The CDR3 DNA reads TGTGCCAGCAGCGATATAACAGGGGGCGTTTACAATGAGCAGTTCTTC.